This T cell receptor beta chain was sequenced for a study of siplizumab effects on memory and regulatory T cells. Clones were sequenced by immunoSEQ multiplex PCR, and TCRdb holds only the in-frame ones, with some missing. Of roughly 26,000 clones listed, around 80% are singletons. Per germline, CDR1 PRHDT and CDR2 FYEKMQ (reference sequence). The CDR3 totals 13 residues. Trimming at V came to 4 bases and at J to 7 bases, leaving 4 bases not matched to a gene. The sequence was obtained from a human donor in good health. The chain uses TRBV13 and TRBJ2-3; 8 nucleotides line up with TRBD1. Sequencing was performed on memory CD4+ T cells sorted from blood. CDR3 region: CASSYDRGNTQYF. Written as DNA, the CDR3 is TGTGCCAGCAGCTACGACAGGGGAAATACGCAGTATTTT. Full variable domain (remainder filled in from reference TRBV13 and TRBJ2-3): AAGVIQSPRHLIKEKRETATLKCYPIPRHDTVYWYQQGPGQDPQFLISFYEKMQSDKGSIPDRFSAQQFSDYHSELNMSSLELGDSALYFCASSYDRGNTQYFGPGTRLTVL.